This TCR beta chain came from a study of OX40 agonist ivuxolimab in advanced cancers. Regarding the complete study: Ivuxolimab was a fully human IgG2 agonistic monoclonal antibody targeting the costimulatory receptor OX40 (CD134). The dose-escalation cohort was 80% to 90% male with a mean age of approximately 60 years, ranging from about 20 to 80. Of the approximately 50 dose-escalation patients, hepatocellular carcinoma was present in roughly 19, melanoma in roughly 15, renal cell carcinoma in 9 and head and neck cancer in 9. Prior anti-PD-1, anti-PD-L1 or anti-CTLA-4 therapy was permitted, and 35% to 40% of dose-escalation patients had received checkpoint inhibitors. Intravenous ivuxolimab was administered to patients every 2 weeks at six dose levels: 0.01, 0.1, 0.3, 1.5, 3 and 10 mg/kg. Three dose-escalation patients achieved partial responses, one with hepatocellular carcinoma and two with cutaneous melanoma. The paper describes the monotherapy dose-escalation part (N of about 52 patients) of the phase I trial of ivuxolimab. Peripheral TCRbeta sequencing aimed to test whether ivuxolimab altered TCR sequence diversity and caused clonal T-cell expansion.

For sequencing of the TCRbeta CDR3 region, genomic DNA was extracted from the sorted cells. The immunoSEQ Assay was used for sequencing of TCRbeta CDR3 regions. TCRdb re-hosts the immuneACCESS table, in-frame sequences only. Its copies lack some clones; in the studies checked, an unresolved V gene accounts for under half of them, and the cause for the rest is not known. The sample yields around 72,000 clones; around 90% were counted once. 2.5% to 3% of the sample is in the top ten clones. Regarding this clone: Its antigen is currently not known. There are no base qualities to consult, and no much larger clone falls within one base. Other DNA sequences in the same sample also yield this CDR3.

Reading the germline V gene gives CDR1 MNHNS and CDR2 SASEGT. Between the V and J ends, shortened by 0 bases and 8 bases respectively, the junction contains 13 bases. There are 15 amino acids in the CDR3, from cysteine to phenylalanine inclusive. Only CDR3 DNA remains: 45 bases, in frame from the first base. What the authors observed across the whole study: Which antigens the clonally expanded peripheral T cells were specific for was not determined. In partial responders in the 0.1-3.0 mg/kg groups, normalized peripheral clonal expansion was found to be among the lowest, especially among CD8+ T cells. At doses of 0.1 to 3.0 mg/kg, clonal expansion of both CD4+ and CD8+ T cells in blood was seen between baseline and week 6. Low levels of normalized T-cell clonal expansion were also seen in some nonresponding patients. After ivuxolimab, expanded clones were on average more numerous among CD8+ T cells than among CD4+ T cells.

Patients with autoimmune disease history or receiving systemic immunosuppression were excluded from the trial. Peripheral blood for TCR sequencing was drawn from every dose cohort at baseline, at cycle 4 day 1 and at cycle 7 day 1. The samples were taken from a phase I, first-in-human, multicenter, open-label dose-escalation trial of ivuxolimab. Adults with locally advanced or metastatic melanoma, renal cell, hepatocellular, or head and neck squamous cell carcinoma were enrolled in the trial. Before TCR sequencing, CD4+ and CD8+ T cells were separately sorted from peripheral blood. Sequences were derived from CD4+ or CD8+ T cells sorted from blood, sampled in a trial of the OX40 agonist ivuxolimab. The chain is made from TRBV6-1 and TRBJ1-4; tentative D gene TRBD1, with 6 bases matching. The receptor comes from an adult with an advanced solid tumor such as melanoma, head and neck, liver or kidney cancer. The DNA is TGTGCCAGCAGTGAAGCGAGAGGGGGGGTCGAAAAACTGTTTTTT. Its amino acids are CASSEARGGVEKLFF.